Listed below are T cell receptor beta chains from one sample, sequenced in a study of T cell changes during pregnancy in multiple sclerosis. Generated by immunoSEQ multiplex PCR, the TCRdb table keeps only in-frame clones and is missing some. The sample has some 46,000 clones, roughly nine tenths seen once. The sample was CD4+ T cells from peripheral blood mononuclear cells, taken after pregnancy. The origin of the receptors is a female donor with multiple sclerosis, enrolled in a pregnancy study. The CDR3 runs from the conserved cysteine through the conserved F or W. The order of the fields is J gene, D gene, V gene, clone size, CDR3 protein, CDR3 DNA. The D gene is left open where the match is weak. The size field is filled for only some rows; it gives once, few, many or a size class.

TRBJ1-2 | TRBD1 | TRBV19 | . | CASRIGQGRTNYGYTF | TGTGCCAGTCGGATCGGACAGGGCAGGACTAACTATGGCTACACCTTC
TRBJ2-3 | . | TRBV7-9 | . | CASSQGLLAATDTQYF | TGTGCCAGCAGCCAGGGACTGCTCGCGGCTACAGATACGCAGTATTTT
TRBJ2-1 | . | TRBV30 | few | CAWSVIPRYNEQFF | TGTGCCTGGAGTGTTATACCTAGATACAATGAGCAGTTCTTC
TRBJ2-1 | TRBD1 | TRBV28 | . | CASSSPGTEYYNEQFF | TGTGCCAGCAGTTCCCCCGGGACAGAGTACTACAATGAGCAGTTCTTC
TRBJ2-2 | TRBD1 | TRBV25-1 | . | CASRHRGETTGELFF | TGTGCCAGCAGACACAGGGGCGAGACGACCGGGGAGCTGTTTTTT
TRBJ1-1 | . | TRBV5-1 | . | CASSVEPAQVLRNTEAFF | TGCGCCAGCAGCGTAGAACCGGCACAGGTGTTGAGGAACACTGAAGCTTTCTTT
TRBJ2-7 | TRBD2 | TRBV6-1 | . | CASRSGSSYEQYF | TGTGCCAGCAGAAGCGGGAGTAGTTACGAGCAGTACTTC
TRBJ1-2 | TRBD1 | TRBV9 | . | CASSPRTGQVYGYTF | TGTGCCAGCAGCCCCCGGACAGGGCAAGTCTATGGCTACACCTTC
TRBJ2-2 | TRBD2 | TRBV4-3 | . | CASSQDYRGRASGELFF | TGCGCCAGCAGCCAAGATTATCGCGGGAGGGCCTCCGGGGAGCTGTTTTTT
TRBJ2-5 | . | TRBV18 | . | CASSLAKETQYF | TGTGCCAGCTCATTAGCCAAAGAGACCCAGTACTTC
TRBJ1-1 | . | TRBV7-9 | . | CASSLIGGITEAFF | TGTGCCAGCAGCCTGATAGGAGGGATCACTGAAGCTTTCTTT
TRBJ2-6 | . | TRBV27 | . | CASSLWGDPSSGANVLTF | TGTGCCAGCAGTTTGTGGGGGGACCCCAGCTCTGGGGCCAACGTCCTGACTTTC
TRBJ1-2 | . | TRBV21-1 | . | CASSGFYRAGYGYTF | TGTGCCAGCAGCGGATTTTACAGGGCCGGGTATGGCTACACCTTC
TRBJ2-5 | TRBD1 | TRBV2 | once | CARTGGGGLQETQYF | TGTGCCAGGACAGGGGGCGGGGGCCTCCAAGAGACCCAGTACTTC
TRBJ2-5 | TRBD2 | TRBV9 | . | CASAGGGQETQYF | TGTGCCAGCGCGGGAGGGGGACAAGAGACCCAGTACTTC
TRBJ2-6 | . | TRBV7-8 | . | CASSQETTGANVLTF | TGTGCCAGCAGCCAAGAGACAACTGGGGCCAACGTCCTGACTTTC
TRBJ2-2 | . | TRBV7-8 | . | CASSTGHRNTGELFF | TGTGCCAGCAGCACGGGACATCGGAACACCGGGGAGCTGTTTTTT
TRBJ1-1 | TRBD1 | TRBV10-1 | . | CASSYRGYTEAFF | TGCGCCAGCAGTTACAGGGGGTACACTGAAGCTTTCTTT
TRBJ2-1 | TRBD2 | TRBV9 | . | CASSVPSGSRTEQFF | TGTGCCAGCAGCGTCCCTAGCGGGAGCAGAACTGAGCAGTTCTTC
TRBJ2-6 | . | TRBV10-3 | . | CAISESLGPSSGANVLTF | TGTGCCATCAGTGAGTCATTGGGCCCTTCCTCTGGGGCCAACGTCCTGACTTTC
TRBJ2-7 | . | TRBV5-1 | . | CASSLDGGPLGGEQYF | TGCGCCAGCAGCTTGGACGGAGGGCCACTGGGTGGGGAGCAGTACTTC
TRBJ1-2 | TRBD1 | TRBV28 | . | CASSDRVYGYTF | TGTGCCAGCAGCGACAGGGTCTATGGCTACACCTTC
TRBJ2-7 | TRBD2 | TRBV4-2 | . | CASSQDGTSVSYEQYF | TGTGCCAGCAGCCAAGACGGGACTAGCGTCTCCTACGAGCAGTACTTC
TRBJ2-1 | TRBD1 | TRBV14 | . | CASSQVGTGYNEQFF | TGTGCCAGCAGCCAAGTCGGGACAGGATACAATGAGCAGTTCTTC
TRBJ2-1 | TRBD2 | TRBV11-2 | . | CASSLEGTSGRAAYNEQFF | TGTGCCAGCAGCTTAGAAGGGACTAGCGGGAGGGCCGCCTACAATGAGCAGTTCTTC
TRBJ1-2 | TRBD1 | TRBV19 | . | CASKRTGQYGYTF | TGTGCCAGTAAGCGGACAGGTCAATATGGCTACACCTTC
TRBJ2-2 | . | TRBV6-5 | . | CASSPPYGELFF | TGTGCCAGCAGTCCCCCGTACGGGGAGCTGTTTTTT
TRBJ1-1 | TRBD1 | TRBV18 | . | CASSPRQGPRGNTEAFF | TGTGCCAGCTCACCACGACAGGGCCCGCGGGGGAACACTGAAGCTTTCTTT
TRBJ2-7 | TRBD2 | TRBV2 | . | CASSRLAPYEQYF | TGTGCCAGCAGTAGACTAGCACCGTACGAGCAGTACTTC